This TCR beta chain was recovered during a study of shared clonotypes between healthy human individuals. Method: immunoSEQ multiplex PCR; TCRdb's copy keeps in-frame clones and lacks some. The sample lists roughly 1.5 million clones; 98% were seen once. CD45RA+ naive and CD45RA-negative memory subsets were separated from CD4+ cells. The receptor comes from a man younger than 40 in good health. Sequencing was carried out using naive CD4+ T cells sorted from blood. The sample's subset: CD45RA+ positively selected.

The CDR3 loop reads CASSFSGTSGTLSYEQYF. In DNA, the CDR3 is TGTGCCAGCAGTTTCTCCGGGACTAGCGGGACGTTGTCCTACGAGCAGTACTTC. This chain links TRBV27 with TRBJ2-7; 13 bases are shared with TRBD2. The trim removed 3 bases at V and 1 base at J, leaving 9 bases unmatched. The germline gives CDR1 MNHEY, CDR2 SMNVEV (reference sequence). CDR3 length equals 18 residues.